This T cell receptor beta chain was recovered during a study of T-cell memory formation after mild COVID-19. Points from the study as a whole: CD4+ contracting clones lay mainly in CM and EM, CD8+ ones in EMRA. The study detected some responding clones in pre-infection memory, suggesting cross-reactive memory joined. CD4/CD8 balance held among clones contracting day 15 to 85, and later expanders leaned CD4+.

The CDR3 length is 16 residues. Between the trimmed V and J ends, which lost 6 bases and 3 bases, there was a span of 18 bases. Concerning this clonotype: Its target is not known.

After 5'RACE with constant-segment primers, TCR alpha and TCR beta cDNA libraries carrying sample barcodes and UMIs were obtained. TCRdb used MiXCR to reprocess the 5' RACE reads, holding one entry per CDR3 protein. The sample holds about 610,000 distinct CDR3 sequences, 17% seen once. The gene calls are TRBV12-3 or TRBV12-4 and TRBJ2-1; D is perhaps TRBD1 or TRBD2 (6 bases each). The sequenced sample was PBMCs or a T cell subset sorted from them (not recorded which). This TCR came from an adult woman who had mild COVID-19 (a few samples of this study predate the infection). Cell type and time point are not known. The CDR3 reads CASSDPGARYYNEQFF. The CDR3 nucleotides read TGTGCCAGCAGCGACCCGGGGGCCCGATACTACAATGAGCAGTTCTTC.